This passage covers 17 T cell receptor beta chains from one sample sequenced in a study of human T cells and chemical hapten exposure. MiXCR, applied by TCRdb to the RACE reads, yields one record per CDR3 protein. This sample has some 41,000 distinct CDR3 sequences, with about 4% found just once. Time point indicated: patch test 1, 2 weeks after DPC sensitization. Treatment given: therapeutic diphenylcyclopropenone sensitization with weekly scalp DPC. Extraction yielded total RNA from whole blood (unfractionated). This specimen consisted of whole blood, obtained in connection with sensitization to the hapten diphenylcyclopropenone (DPC). All receptors come from a middle-aged man with alopecia areata. Some clones in this sample may be carry-over from other donors' samples.

The chain carries TRBV3-1 and TRBJ1-6; D is uncertain. The germline V and J ends were trimmed by 1 base and 10 bases, with 20 bases remaining between them. The CDR3 has 17 amino acids. CDR1 LGHDT and CDR2 YNNKEL come from the germline V gene (reference sequence). DNA of the CDR3: TGTGCCAGCAGCCAAGCCCCCCCGCAGGCCGTTGGCTCACCCCTCCACTTT. It specifies CASSQAPPQAVGSPLHF.

In this sample, this clonotype turned up many times. V usage is TRBV6-6 and J usage is TRBJ2-7; D is possibly TRBD1 or TRBD2 (5 bases each). The CDR3 spans 13 residues. The germline V and J ends were trimmed by 7 bases and 1 base, with 11 bases remaining between them. The germline V gene has CDR1 MNHNY and CDR2 SVGAGI (reference sequence). CDR3 sequence (DNA): TGTGCCAGCAATCCGGGACCATCCTACGAGCAGTACTTC. Encoded protein: CASNPGPSYEQYF.

There are a few counts of this clonotype. The chain joins TRBV12-3 or TRBV12-4 to TRBJ1-1; weak D call: TRBD1 (6 bases). This CDR3 is 13 amino acids long. Trimming took 0 bases from V and 4 from J, leaving 6 bases between them. Here the CDR3 reads CASSLAGGTEAFF. For the CDR3, the DNA is TGTGCCAGCAGTTTAGCAGGGGGCACTGAAGCTTTCTTT.

This clonotype came up many times. The chain uses TRBV20-1 and TRBJ1-5; D unresolved. The germline V and J ends were trimmed by 5 bases and 1 base, with 6 bases remaining between them. In germline, CDR1 is DFQATT, CDR2 SNEGSKA (reference sequence). This CDR3 region has 12 residues. The CDR3 sequence is CSAYTSNQPQHF. The CDR3 DNA is TGCAGTGCTTATACGAGCAATCAGCCCCAGCATTTT.

This clonotype qualifies as medium-sized. The chain joins TRBV12-3 or TRBV12-4 to TRBJ1-2, with a weak D call TRBD1 (6 bases). The V gene lost 5 bases and the J gene lost 8 bases, with 9 bases spanning the gap. CDR3 length: 11 residues. The CDR3 DNA follows: TGTGCCAGCAGTCCAGGGGTGGGCTACACCTTC. Amino acids: CASSPGVGYTF.

This clonotype came up many times. This chain links TRBV29-1 with TRBJ2-7; the D gene is possibly TRBD2 (6 bases). The CDR3 extends over 15 amino acids. CDR1 is SQVTM and CDR2 is ANQGSEA in the germline V gene. Trimming shortened V by 1 base and J by 2 bases, and 15 bases separated the two germline ends. CDR3 in DNA: TGCAGCGTTGAAGTCGGGGCGGGGTCGACCTACGAGCAGTACTTC. Residues: CSVEVGAGSTYEQYF.

This clonotype was seen ten or more times. The chain combines TRBV10-2 with TRBJ2-5, with D possibly being TRBD2 (5 bases). Germline lookup yields CDR1 WSHSY and CDR2 SAAADI. The V and J ends lost 8 bases and 5 bases respectively, with 18 bases between them. This CDR3 comprises 14 residues. The CDR3 DNA follows: TGCGCCAGCGGTTCTCGAGGGCCGGGGGAGACCCAGTACTTC. Its translation is CASGSRGPGETQYF.

This sequence joins TRBV5-1 and TRBJ2-7, with D perhaps TRBD1 (5 bases). V lost 4 bases, J lost 2 bases, and 10 bases lay in between. CDR1 is SGHRS, CDR2 YFSETQ, per germline. The CDR3 covers 13 residues. The chain's CDR3 is CASSIARAYEQYF. The DNA for the CDR3 is TGCGCCAGCAGCATCGCCAGGGCCTACGAGCAGTACTTC.

This clonotype was counted many times. The rearrangement joins TRBV5-1 to TRBJ2-7; 15 bases fit TRBD2. J gave up 3 bases and V 1 base, and 14 bases lay outside the gene matches. The CDR3 length is 20 residues. Germline V gene lookup returns CDR1 SGHRS and CDR2 YFSETQ. The CDR3 DNA sequence: TGCGCCAGCAGCTTGCGAGGGGGGACTAGCGGGAGGAAAGCCTTCTACGAGCAGTACTTC. The encoded protein is CASSLRGGTSGRKAFYEQYF.

This clonotype was recorded at least ten times. The gene calls are TRBV6-2 or TRBV6-3 and TRBJ2-7; D call uncertain. This CDR3 comprises 17 residues. Germline CDR1 and CDR2: MNHEY and SVGEGT. With 6 bases removed from V and 2 bases from J, the gap between germline ends came to 23 bases. CDR3 in amino acids: CASRRRTGTLPPYEQYF. The CDR3 DNA is TGTGCCAGCAGGAGACGAACGGGCACACTCCCTCCCTACGAGCAGTACTTC.

This clonotype was counted many times. The V gene is TRBV28, the J gene TRBJ2-7; D could derive from TRBD1 or TRBD2 (6 bases each). In germline, CDR1 is MDHEN, CDR2 SYDVKM. CDR3 size: 14 residues. Trimming cost V 2 bases and J 3 bases, with 11 bases left between them. Here the CDR3 DNA reads TGTGCCAGCAGTTTAAAGGGGGGAAGCTACGAGCAGTACTTC. Translated, it gives CASSLKGGSYEQYF.

This clonotype was counted ten times or more. V usage is TRBV20-1 and J usage is TRBJ2-1; 10 positions agree with TRBD2. V shed 3 bases and J 8 bases; nucleotides not matched to a gene: 10. Germline V gene lookup returns CDR1 DFQATT and CDR2 SNEGSKA (reference sequence). The CDR3 is 15 amino acids. CDR3 sequence reads: CSARSTGLAIDEQFF. The CDR3 nucleotides are TGCAGTGCTAGGTCGACGGGACTAGCGATCGATGAGCAGTTCTTC.

This clonotype was detected many times. The chain employs TRBV15 and TRBJ2-7; tentatively, D is TRBD1 (6 bases). The CDR3 has 15 amino acids. The ends were cut back, 1 base at V and 3 bases at J, with 13 bases in the middle. In germline, CDR1 is LNHNV, CDR2 YYDKDF (reference sequence). The CDR3 loop is CATSRGFADSYEQYF. The CDR3 nucleotides are TGTGCCACCAGCAGAGGATTTGCGGACAGCTACGAGCAGTACTTC.

This clonotype has more than one count but fewer than ten. The chain carries TRBV4-2 and TRBJ2-5; no definite D call. The CDR3 length is 15 residues. V was trimmed by 0 bases and J by 3 bases, leaving 11 bases between them. Per germline, CDR1 LGHNA and CDR2 YNFKEQ. The CDR3 nucleotides are TGTGCCAGCAGCCAAGAGCCCAATCCCGAAGAGACCCAGTACTTC. This encodes CASSQEPNPEETQYF.

This clonotype was found many times. The V and J genes are TRBV5-4 and TRBJ1-4; D is undetermined. Germline V gives CDR1 SGHNT, CDR2 YYREEE (reference sequence). The length of the CDR3 is 14 residues. The V end was cut by 0 bases, the J end by 3 bases, with 6 bases between. CDR3 residues: CASSLGQANEKLFF. Written as DNA, the CDR3 is TGTGCCAGCAGCTTGGGACAAGCTAATGAAAAACTGTTTTTT.

This clonotype was observed a handful of times. The genes are TRBV27 and TRBJ1-3; D is uncertain. The V end was cut by 6 bases, the J end by 1 base, with 19 bases between. The CDR3 runs to 17 residues. From germline, CDR1 is MNHEY and CDR2 SMNVEV (reference sequence). This chain's CDR3 is CASRPLLGPLSGNTIYF. The CDR3 DNA reads TGTGCCAGCAGACCCCTCCTAGGACCTTTATCTGGAAACACCATATATTTT.

The chain is built from TRBV5-5 and TRBJ2-7, with 9 bases aligning to TRBD1. The CDR3 is 16 amino acids. Germline assignment: CDR1 SGHKS and CDR2 YYEKEE (reference sequence). Trimming took 5 bases from V and 5 from J; bases not matched to a gene: 14. CDR3 bases: TGTGCCAGCAGGTTACGCACCGGGACAGGGTCCCACGAGCAGTACTTC. It encodes CASRLRTGTGSHEQYF. The full variable domain, with the rest looked up from reference TRBV5-5 and TRBJ2-7, is DAGVTQSPTHLIKTRGQQVTLRCSPISGHKSVSWYQQVLGQGPQFIFQYYEKEERGRGNFPDRFSARQFPNYSSELNVNALLLGDSALYLCASRLRTGTGSHEQYFGPGTRLTVT.